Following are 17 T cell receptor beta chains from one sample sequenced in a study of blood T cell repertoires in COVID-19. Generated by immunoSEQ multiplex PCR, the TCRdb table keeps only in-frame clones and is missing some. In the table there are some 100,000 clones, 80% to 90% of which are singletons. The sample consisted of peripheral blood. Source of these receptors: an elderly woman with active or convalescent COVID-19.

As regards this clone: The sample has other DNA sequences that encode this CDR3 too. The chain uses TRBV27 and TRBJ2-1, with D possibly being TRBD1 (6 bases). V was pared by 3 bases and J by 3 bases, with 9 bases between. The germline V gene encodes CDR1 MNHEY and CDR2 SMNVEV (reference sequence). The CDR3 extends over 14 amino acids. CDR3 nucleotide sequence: TGTGCCAGCAGTTTTAACAGGGACTACAATGAGCAGTTCTTC. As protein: CASSFNRDYNEQFF.

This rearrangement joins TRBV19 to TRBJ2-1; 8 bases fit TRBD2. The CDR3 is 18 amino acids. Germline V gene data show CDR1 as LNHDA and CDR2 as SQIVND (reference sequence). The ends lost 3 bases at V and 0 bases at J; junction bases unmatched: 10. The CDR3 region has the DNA TGTGCCAGTAGTATTACACTAGCGGCTTATTACTCCTACAATGAGCAGTTCTTC. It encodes CASSITLAAYYSYNEQFF.

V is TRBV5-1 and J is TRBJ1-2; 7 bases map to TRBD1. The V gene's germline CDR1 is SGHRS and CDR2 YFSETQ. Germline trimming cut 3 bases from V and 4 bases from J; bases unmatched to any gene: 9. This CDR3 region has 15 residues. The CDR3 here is CASSSRTGGPYGYTF. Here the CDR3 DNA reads TGCGCCAGCAGCTCAAGGACAGGAGGACCCTATGGCTACACCTTC.

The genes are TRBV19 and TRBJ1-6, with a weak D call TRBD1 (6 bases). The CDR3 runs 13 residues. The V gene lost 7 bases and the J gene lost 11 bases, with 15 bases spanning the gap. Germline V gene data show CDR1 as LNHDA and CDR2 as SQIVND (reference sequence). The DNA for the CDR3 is TGTGCCAGTACCCATCAGGGGTTGGCACCCCTCCACTTT. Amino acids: CASTHQGLAPLHF. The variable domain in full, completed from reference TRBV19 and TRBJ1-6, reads DGGITQSPKYLFRKEGQNVTLSCEQNLNHDAMYWYRQDPGQGLRLIYYSQIVNDFQKGDIAEGYSVSREKKESFPLTVTSAQKNPTAFYLCASTHQGLAPLHFGNGTRLTVT.

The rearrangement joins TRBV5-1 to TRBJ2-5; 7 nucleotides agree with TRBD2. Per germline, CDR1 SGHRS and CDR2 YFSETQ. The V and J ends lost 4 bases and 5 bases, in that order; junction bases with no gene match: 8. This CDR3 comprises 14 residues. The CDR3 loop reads CASSARELTETQYF. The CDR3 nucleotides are TGCGCCAGCAGCGCGCGGGAGCTTACGGAGACCCAGTACTTC.

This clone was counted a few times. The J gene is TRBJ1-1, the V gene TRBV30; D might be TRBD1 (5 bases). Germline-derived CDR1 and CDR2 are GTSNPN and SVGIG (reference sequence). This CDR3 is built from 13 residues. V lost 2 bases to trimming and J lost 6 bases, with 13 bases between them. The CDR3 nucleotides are TGTGCCTGGAGTTCAAACACGGGGGCTGAAGCTTTCTTT. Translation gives CAWSSNTGAEAFF.

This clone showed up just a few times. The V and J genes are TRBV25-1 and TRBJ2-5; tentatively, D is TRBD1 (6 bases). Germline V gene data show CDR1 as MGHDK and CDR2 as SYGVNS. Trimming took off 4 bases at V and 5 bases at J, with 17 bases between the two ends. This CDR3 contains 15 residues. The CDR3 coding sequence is TGTGCCAGCAGTGTCGGGACATGGGTTCGGGAGACCCAGTACTTC. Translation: CASSVGTWVRETQYF.

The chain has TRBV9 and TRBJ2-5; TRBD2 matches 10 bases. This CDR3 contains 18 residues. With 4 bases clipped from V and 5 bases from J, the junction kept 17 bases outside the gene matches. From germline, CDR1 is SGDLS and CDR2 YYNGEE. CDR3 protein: CASSPALIAGGVGETQYF. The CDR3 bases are TGTGCCAGCAGCCCCGCCTTGATAGCGGGAGGAGTCGGGGAGACCCAGTACTTC.

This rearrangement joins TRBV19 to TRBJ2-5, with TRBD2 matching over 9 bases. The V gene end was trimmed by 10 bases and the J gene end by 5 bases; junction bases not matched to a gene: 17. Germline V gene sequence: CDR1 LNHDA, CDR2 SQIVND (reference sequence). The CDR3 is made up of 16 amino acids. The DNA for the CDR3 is TGTGCCACCACGGGGGGTAGCGGGGGCCCGAGGGAGACCCAGTACTTC. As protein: CATTGGSGGPRETQYF.

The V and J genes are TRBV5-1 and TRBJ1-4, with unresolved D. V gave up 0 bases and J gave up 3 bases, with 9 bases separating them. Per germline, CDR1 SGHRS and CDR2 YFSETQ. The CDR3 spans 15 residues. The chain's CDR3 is CASSLGRGSNEKLFF. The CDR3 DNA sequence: TGCGCCAGCAGCTTGGGGCGGGGTTCTAATGAAAAACTGTTTTTT.

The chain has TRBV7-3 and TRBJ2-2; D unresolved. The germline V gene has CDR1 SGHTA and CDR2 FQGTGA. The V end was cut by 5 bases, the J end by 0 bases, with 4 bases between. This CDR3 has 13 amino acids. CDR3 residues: CASSSANTGELFF. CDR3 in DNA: TGTGCCAGCAGCAGCGCGAACACCGGGGAGCTGTTTTTT. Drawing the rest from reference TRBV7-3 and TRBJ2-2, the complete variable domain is GAGVSQTPSNKVTEKGKYVELRCDPISGHTALYWYRQSLGQGPEFLIYFQGTGAADDSGLPNDRFFAVRPEGSVSTLKIQRTERGDSAVYLCASSSANTGELFFGEGSRLTVL.

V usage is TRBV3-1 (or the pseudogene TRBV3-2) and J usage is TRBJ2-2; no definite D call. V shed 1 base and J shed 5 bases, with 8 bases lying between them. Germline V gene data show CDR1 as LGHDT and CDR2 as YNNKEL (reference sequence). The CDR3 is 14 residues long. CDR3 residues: CASSQASRTGELFF. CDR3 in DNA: TGTGCCAGCAGCCAAGCAAGTCGGACCGGGGAGCTGTTTTTT.

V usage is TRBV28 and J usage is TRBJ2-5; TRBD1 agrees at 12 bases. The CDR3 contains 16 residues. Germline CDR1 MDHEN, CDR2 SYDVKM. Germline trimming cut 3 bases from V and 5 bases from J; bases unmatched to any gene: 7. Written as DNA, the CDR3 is TGTGCCAGCAGTTTCCCGGGACAGGGGGCTCCGGAGACCCAGTACTTC. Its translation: CASSFPGQGAPETQYF.

CDR3 sequence: CATSDTKLAGGPYNEQFF. The CDR3 DNA sequence: TGTGCCACCAGTGATACCAAGCTAGCGGGAGGCCCATACAATGAGCAGTTCTTC. J is TRBJ2-1 and V is TRBV24-1, with 11 positions matching TRBD2. Trimming removed 3 bases from V and 4 bases from J; junction bases left unmatched: 10. The CDR3 is made up of 18 amino acids. Germline V lookup: CDR1 KGHDR, CDR2 SFDVKD.

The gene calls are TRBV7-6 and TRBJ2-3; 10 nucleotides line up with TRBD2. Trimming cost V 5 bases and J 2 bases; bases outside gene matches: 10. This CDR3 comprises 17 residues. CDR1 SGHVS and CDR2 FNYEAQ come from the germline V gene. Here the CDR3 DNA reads TGTGCCAGCAGCCTAACGCCTAGCGGGAGAGACACAGATACGCAGTATTTT. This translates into CASSLTPSGRDTDTQYF.

CDR3 coding DNA: TGTGCCAGCAGTTTATGGGGGCCGGGCATGACAACTAACTATGGCTACACCTTC. Residues: CASSLWGPGMTTNYGYTF. This rearrangement joins TRBV27 to TRBJ1-2, with D possibly TRBD1 on 6 matching bases. The length of the CDR3 is 18 residues. V gave up 1 base and J gave up 0 bases, with 18 bases separating them. Per germline, CDR1 MNHEY and CDR2 SMNVEV (reference sequence).

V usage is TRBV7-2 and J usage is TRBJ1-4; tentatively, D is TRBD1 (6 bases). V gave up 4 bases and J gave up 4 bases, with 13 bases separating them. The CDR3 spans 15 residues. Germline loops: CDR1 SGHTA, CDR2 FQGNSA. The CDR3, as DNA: TGTGCCAGCAGCTGGCAGGGGAGTGGTAATGAAAAACTGTTTTTT. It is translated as CASSWQGSGNEKLFF.